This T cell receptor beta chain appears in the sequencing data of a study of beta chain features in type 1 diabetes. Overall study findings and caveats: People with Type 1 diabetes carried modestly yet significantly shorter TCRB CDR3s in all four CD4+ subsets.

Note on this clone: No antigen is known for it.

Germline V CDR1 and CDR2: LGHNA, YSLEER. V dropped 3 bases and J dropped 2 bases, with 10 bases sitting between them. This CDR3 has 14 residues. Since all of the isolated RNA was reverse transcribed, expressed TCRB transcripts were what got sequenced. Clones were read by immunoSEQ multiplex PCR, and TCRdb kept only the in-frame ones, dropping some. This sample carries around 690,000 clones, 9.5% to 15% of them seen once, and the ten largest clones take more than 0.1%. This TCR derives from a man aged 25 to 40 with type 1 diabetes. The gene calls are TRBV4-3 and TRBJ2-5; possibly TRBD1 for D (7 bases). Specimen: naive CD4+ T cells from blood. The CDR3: CASSHGGQQETQYF. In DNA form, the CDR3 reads TGCGCCAGCAGCCACGGGGGACAGCAAGAGACCCAGTACTTC.